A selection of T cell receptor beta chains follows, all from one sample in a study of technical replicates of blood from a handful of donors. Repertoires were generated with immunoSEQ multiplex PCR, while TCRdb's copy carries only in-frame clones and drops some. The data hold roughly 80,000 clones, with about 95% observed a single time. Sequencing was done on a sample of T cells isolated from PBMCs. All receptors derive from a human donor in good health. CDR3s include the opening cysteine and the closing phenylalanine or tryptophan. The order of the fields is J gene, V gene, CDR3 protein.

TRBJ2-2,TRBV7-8,CAIGRNTGELFF
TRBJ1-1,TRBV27,CATWAAFF
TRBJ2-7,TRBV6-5,CASRPGLTYEQYF
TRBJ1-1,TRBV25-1,CASSEILGQGTEAFF
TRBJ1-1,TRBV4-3,CASSPSLDRTNTEAFF
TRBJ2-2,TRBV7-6,CASSLTLAGGGTGELFF
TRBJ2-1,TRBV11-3,CASSLRSAPYNEQFF
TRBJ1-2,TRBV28,CASSLGTDPGYTF
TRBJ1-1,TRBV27,CASSTLTGNEAEAFF
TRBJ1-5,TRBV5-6,CASSPRQNQPQHF
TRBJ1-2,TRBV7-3,CASSSGGQGPGGYTF
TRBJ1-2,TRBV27,CASSLPRRDRVGVNYGYTF
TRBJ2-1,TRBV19,CASRLAGGGNEQFF
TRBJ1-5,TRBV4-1,CASSQGGVPKTQPQHF
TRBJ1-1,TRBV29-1,CSASTDSTEAFF
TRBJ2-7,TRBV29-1,CSARRPGQGANEQYF
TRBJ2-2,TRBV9,CASSVEASYTGELFF
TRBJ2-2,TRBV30,CAWSAPYRVDGELFF
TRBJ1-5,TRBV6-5,CASSKTGNTPQHF
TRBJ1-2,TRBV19,CASLPQGMTNYGYTF
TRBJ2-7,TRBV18,CASSPGQTEQYF
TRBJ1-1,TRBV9,CASSARLWGPNTEAFF
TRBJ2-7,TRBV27,CASSLGGLVNEQYF
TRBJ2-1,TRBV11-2,CASSPRLAGVYNEQFF
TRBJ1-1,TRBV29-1,CSVPAGELFAEAFF
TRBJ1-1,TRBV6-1,CASSVIPGQETEAFF
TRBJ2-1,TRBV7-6,CASSSTTGSNNEQFF
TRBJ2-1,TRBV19,CASSPGFSYNEQFF
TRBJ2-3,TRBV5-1,CASSSYRGDTDTQYF
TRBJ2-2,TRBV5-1,CASSFSSGNTGELFF
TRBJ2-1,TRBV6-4,CASSVTGGLDEQFF
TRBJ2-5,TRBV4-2,CASSQLEGVDVLETQYF
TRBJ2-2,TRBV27,CASRFGSGPTGELFF
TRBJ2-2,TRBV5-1,CASSGTSGNTGELFF